This T cell receptor beta chain was sequenced during a study of identical twins. The CDR3 has 14 residues. The germline CDR1 and CDR2 sequences are SNHLY and FYNNEI. Trimming shortened V by 3 bases and J by 3 bases, and 8 bases separated the two germline ends. From the 5' RACE reads, TCRdb called clonotypes with MiXCR, one entry per CDR3 protein. The sample contains hundreds of thousands of distinct CDR3 sequences, roughly 18% of which appear only once. The data also belong to a second study, concerning T cells expressing NK-cell markers. This second report adds: Eight donors were sequenced, seven testing HCMV-seropositive and one testing seronegative. CD8+ T cells in six or seven donors included dominant NKG2C+ clonotypes at 1.0-7.0%. In a few donors, dominant clonotypes made up about 28.3-60.1% of CD3+CD56-NKG2C+ cells.

The sequence came from a woman aged 18-29 years in good health. The V and J genes are TRBV2 and TRBJ2-2; D possibly corresponds to TRBD1 (5 bases). The sequenced material came from PBMCs. CDR3: CASSDLGDTGELFF. The CDR3 nucleotides read TGTGCCAGCAGTGACTTAGGGGACACCGGGGAGCTGTTTTTT.